Given below is one TCR beta chain in context. The record originates from a study of shared clonotypes between healthy human individuals. Only in-frame clones appear in the TCRdb table, and some are missing; sequencing was by immunoSEQ multiplex PCR. Of millions of clones in the sample, around nine tenths were seen once. Trimming left V 5 bases short and J 6 bases short, with 11 bases between. The CDR3 totals 12 residues. Germline V lookup: CDR1 SGHTA, CDR2 FQGNSA. The rearrangement links TRBV7-2 to TRBJ2-7; unclear D gene. The TCR was taken from a man aged 18 to 35 in good health. Sequenced sample: naive CD4+ T cells sorted from blood. As for subset: CD45RA+ positively selected. The CDR3 sequence: CASSQHPIEQYF. The CDR3 DNA follows: TGTGCCAGCAGCCAACATCCGATCGAGCAGTACTTC.